The present TCR beta chain was sequenced within a study of blood T cell repertoires in COVID-19 (dated by TCRdb to the early 2020s). With regard to the full study: Samples covering the acute and convalescent phases of COVID-19 were provided by collaborators in the United States, Italy and Spain. The material from the prospective study consisted of cDNA or gDNA derived from T cells, B-cell-depleted T cells, or PBMCs. The dataset comprised deeply sampled blood TCRbeta repertoires from subjects exposed to, actively infected with, or recovered from COVID-19. The repertoires were released in a freely available public database intended as a resource for research on the immune response to SARS-CoV-2. The samples were drawn from the first 160 participants of the ongoing ImmuneRACE study and from 1,254 subjects provided by 6 global collaborators. Nearly every sample came with metadata listing a de-identified subject ID, COVID-19 status, age in years and sex. HLA class I and class II types, where available, came from metadata supplied by the sample provider rather than from assay-based typing.

V is clipped by 3 bases and J by 8 bases, and the sequence between their germline boundaries is 11 bases long. From the cysteine up to the phenylalanine, the CDR3 has a length of 13 residues. The entry retains the CDR3 DNA only, 39 bases that are in frame from base 1. From the germline V gene (reference sequence), CDR1 is MNHEY and CDR2 is SMNVEV. About this clone: There is no known antigen for this receptor. Per-nucleotide qualities are absent, and no much larger clonotype sits a single base away.

Collaborating institutions collected whole blood in K2EDTA tubes following their own protocols. For TCRbeta analysis, collaborators shipped samples in one of three forms: frozen whole blood, isolated PBMCs, or DNA extracted from either of those sample types. General study outcomes and caveats: Clinical and demographic metadata were provided uncurated, with the amount varying by source and participant.

TCRbeta CDR3 regions were amplified from genomic DNA by means of the immunoSEQ Assay, a bias-controlled multiplex PCR. The study's own analysis went as follows. Within the assay, amplification of reference gene primers was used to estimate how many nucleated cells each sample contained. To quantify the absolute abundance of each unique TCRbeta CDR3 rearrangement, sequence reads were collapsed and filtered. Productive Simpson clonality was computed per sample as the square root of Simpson's diversity index over productive rearrangements. Here the immuneACCESS table is served through TCRdb, limited to in-frame sequences with V and J called. Missing clones are a known gap in these copies; in checked studies unresolved V genes cover under half, and the rest lacks a known reason. Clone size and the V and J calls come from that table; the DNA yielded D and trimming. The sample records about 48,000 clones, approximately 87% of which are singletons. Approximately 6% of the sample comes from the top ten.

The clonotype was recovered from a woman in her fifties or sixties with acute or convalescent COVID-19. Sequenced sample: peripheral blood. The V gene is TRBV27 and the J gene is TRBJ2-1; the D gene is perhaps TRBD2, on 6 matching bases. The CDR3 in this case is CASSLGLVHEQFF. The bases are TGTGCCAGCAGTTTGGGACTTGTGCATGAGCAGTTCTTC.